Listed below are T cell receptor beta chains from one sample, sequenced in a study of blood T cell repertoires in COVID-19. Method: immunoSEQ multiplex PCR; TCRdb's copy keeps in-frame clones and lacks some. The sample shows 270,000 or so clones, roughly 90% of them seen only once. The sample was PBMCs or T cells enriched from blood (not recorded which). The source of these receptors is a woman in her forties with acute COVID-19. Each CDR3 is given with its conserved first and last residue. D genes are given only for firm matches. Clone sizes are given selectively: once, few, many, or a class where the clone is expanded.

>TRBV7-3|.|.|TRBJ2-2
CASSLSGTGTGELFF
TGTGCCAGCAGCTTAAGCGGGACGGGCACCGGGGAGCTGTTTTTT
>TRBV11-2|.|TRBD2|TRBJ2-1
CASSLFSGLASYNEQFF
TGTGCCAGCAGCTTATTCTCCGGACTAGCCTCCTACAATGAGCAGTTCTTC
>TRBV6-5|.|.|TRBJ1-5
CASSPGGGNQPQHF
TGTGCCAGCAGCCCCGGGGGTGGCAATCAGCCCCAGCATTTT
>TRBV13|.|.|TRBJ2-5
CASSPPGRQETQYF
TGTGCCAGCAGCCCCCCAGGTCGACAAGAGACCCAGTACTTC
>TRBV14|.|TRBD1|TRBJ1-5
CAGTRTGNYSNQPQHF
TGTGCCGGGACCAGGACAGGGAACTATAGCAATCAGCCCCAGCATTTT
>TRBV15|.|TRBD1|TRBJ1-2
CATSREGQGYGYTF
TGTGCCACCAGCAGAGAAGGACAGGGATATGGCTACACCTTC
>TRBV5-1|.|TRBD1|TRBJ2-1
CASSFNGQGSGDEQFF
TGCGCCAGCAGCTTCAACGGACAGGGGAGTGGGGATGAGCAGTTCTTC
>TRBV5-4|once|TRBD1|TRBJ1-6
CASSPNPPGQGYYNSPLHF
TGTGCCAGCAGCCCCAACCCCCCGGGACAGGGATACTATAATTCACCCCTCCACTTT
>TRBV3-1/TRBV3-2|.|.|TRBJ1-5
CASSHAGDRQPQHF
TGTGCCAGCAGCCATGCAGGGGATCGTCAGCCCCAGCATTTT
>TRBV2|.|TRBD1|TRBJ2-1
CASSGRGLGPYNEQFF
TGTGCCAGCAGTGGCAGGGGGCTGGGACCCTACAATGAGCAGTTCTTC
>TRBV7-9|.|.|TRBJ1-1
CASSTILEVRGTEAFF
TGTGCCAGCAGTACTATCCTGGAGGTCAGGGGTACTGAAGCTTTCTTT
>TRBV9|.|.|TRBJ2-1
CASSVGLADGEQFF
TGTGCCAGCAGCGTAGGTCTAGCTGACGGTGAGCAGTTCTTC
>TRBV7-9|few|TRBD1|TRBJ1-2
CASSLIQGAGGYTF
TGTGCCAGCAGCTTAATACAGGGGGCCGGTGGCTACACCTTC
>TRBV24-1|.|TRBD1|TRBJ2-5
CATSDHTQGAVETQYF
TGTGCCACCAGTGATCACACACAGGGGGCGGTGGAGACCCAGTACTTC
>TRBV5-4|.|TRBD1|TRBJ1-6
CASSLAGQGGRSPLHF
TGTGCCAGCAGCTTGGCAGGACAGGGGGGTCGATCACCCCTCCACTTT
>TRBV24-1|.|.|TRBJ2-2
CATSSNPNTGELFF
TGTGCCACCAGTAGCAACCCGAACACCGGGGAGCTGTTTTTT
>TRBV6-6|.|TRBD2|TRBJ2-5
CASSYGRLAEETQYF
TGTGCCAGCAGTTACGGAAGACTAGCGGAAGAGACCCAGTACTTC
>TRBV28|.|.|TRBJ1-5
CASTSLGEGDNQPQHF
TGTGCCAGCACCTCCCTCGGGGAGGGAGACAATCAGCCCCAGCATTTT
>TRBV19|.|TRBD1|TRBJ2-7
CASSIEDRLYEQYF
TGTGCCAGTAGTATAGAGGACAGGCTCTACGAGCAGTACTTC
>TRBV19|.|.|TRBJ2-7
CASSLTGLQGEQYF
TGTGCCAGTTCACTCACGGGCCTACAGGGCGAGCAGTACTTC
>TRBV7-2|.|TRBD2|TRBJ2-7
CASSSGTSGPRRAEQYF
TGTGCCAGCAGCTCCGGGACTAGCGGCCCCCGACGGGCCGAGCAGTACTTC
>TRBV3-1/TRBV3-2|.|TRBD2|TRBJ2-1
CASSPGLADEQFF
TGTGCCAGCAGCCCCGGACTAGCGGATGAGCAGTTCTTC
>TRBV28|.|.|TRBJ1-2
CASSLGGATYYGYTF
TGTGCCAGCAGTTTAGGGGGCGCGACCTACTATGGCTACACCTTC
>TRBV5-1|.|TRBD2|TRBJ2-5
CASSSRPTSSGGFQETQYF
TGCGCCAGCAGCTCTCGACCCACTTCTAGCGGGGGGTTCCAAGAGACCCAGTACTTC
>TRBV5-6|.|.|TRBJ2-7
CASSLGQGQYF
TGTGCCAGCAGCTTGGGGCAGGGACAGTACTTC
>TRBV5-1|.|TRBD2|TRBJ2-3
CASSFGLAGVLDTQYF
TGCGCCAGCAGCTTTGGACTAGCGGGGGTTCTGGATACGCAGTATTTT
>TRBV28|.|.|TRBJ1-3
CASRKQGPMFHF
TGTGCCAGCAGAAAACAGGGCCCCATGTTTCATTTT
>TRBV28|.|TRBD1|TRBJ2-2
CASRRDSNTGELFF
TGTGCCAGCAGAAGGGACAGTAACACCGGGGAGCTGTTTTTT
>TRBV19|once|.|TRBJ1-5
CASSEGGEYSNQPQHF
TGTGCCAGTAGTGAAGGGGGGGAATATAGCAATCAGCCCCAGCATTTT
>TRBV7-2|.|.|TRBJ1-3
CASSLAGGRAGNTIYF
TGTGCCAGCAGCTTGGCAGGAGGTCGTGCCGGAAACACCATATATTTT
>TRBV7-3|.|.|TRBJ2-3
CASSPGTSTDTQYF
TGTGCCAGCAGCCCTGGGACATCCACAGATACGCAGTATTTT
>TRBV6-5|.|TRBD1|TRBJ1-2
CASSRTGEKGYTF
TGTGCCAGCAGTCGTACAGGGGAAAAAGGCTACACCTTC
>TRBV13|once|TRBD1|TRBJ1-1
CASSLAGTGNTEAFF
TGTGCCAGCAGCTTAGCCGGGACAGGGAACACTGAAGCTTTCTTT
>TRBV5-1|.|.|TRBJ2-1
CASSLSTGSYNEQFF
TGCGCCAGCAGCTTGAGTACAGGCTCCTACAATGAGCAGTTCTTC
>TRBV11-3|.|.|TRBJ1-1
CASSLSSEAFF
TGTGCCAGCAGCCTCAGTTCGGAAGCTTTCTTT
>TRBV5-4|.|.|TRBJ1-1
CASSFWESTEAFF
TGTGCCAGCAGCTTTTGGGAGAGCACTGAAGCTTTCTTT
>TRBV7-9|.|.|TRBJ2-3
CASSLAAIATDTQYF
TGTGCCAGCAGCTTAGCGGCTATAGCCACAGATACGCAGTATTTT
>TRBV7-8|.|.|TRBJ2-6
CASSRQVSGANVLTF
TGTGCCAGCAGCCGACAGGTCTCTGGGGCCAACGTCCTGACTTTC